Given below is one TCR beta chain in context. No antigen is known for it. Other nucleotide sequences from this sample produce the same CDR3. The data originate from a study of T cell responses to AZD1222 COVID-19 vaccine. Study outcomes and limitations: The span of vaccine-associated CD4 TCRs extended across spike, with dominance at 160-218 and 743-854. Donors were mostly white British, more females; clonal diversity possibly underestimated.

Sequencing used immunoSEQ multiplex PCR; TCRdb keeps in-frame clones, though not all of them. Of approximately 110,000 clones detected, about 90% appear once; the ten largest clones hold 4.5% to 6.5%. Germline lookup yields CDR1 KGHSH and CDR2 LQKENI. J lost 0 bases, V lost 4 bases, and 4 bases had no gene match. CDR3 length: 15 residues. The sequence was collected from an adult in good health. V usage is TRBV18 and J usage is TRBJ1-1; 8 bases are a match to TRBD1. Material: peripheral blood, obtained on day 0 of AZD1222 vaccination. As DNA, the CDR3 is TGTGCCAGCTCACTCCAGACAGGGGTGAACACTGAAGCTTTCTTT. Amino acids: CASSLQTGVNTEAFF.